The clone carrying this T cell receptor (beta chain) was seen more than once but under ten times. This CDR3 has 15 amino acids. Per the germline V gene, CDR1 is LGHDT and CDR2 is YNNKEL (reference sequence). Trimming cost V 7 bases and J 1 base, with 16 bases left between them. These data come from a study of blood T cell repertoires in COVID-19. Using immunoSEQ multiplex PCR, the repertoire was profiled, and TCRdb retains in-frame clones only, with some absent. The sample shows some 48,000 clones, over 75% of them seen only once. Sequencing input: peripheral blood. The receptor's source is a woman of 80 years or more with COVID-19, enrolled during active disease. This rearrangement joins TRBV3-1 (or the pseudogene TRBV3-2) to TRBJ1-1; perhaps TRBD1 as D (5 bases). CDR3 sequence (DNA): TGTGCCAGCACCTTTTTAGGGGCCGAGAACACTGAAGCTTTCTTT. Translated, it gives CASTFLGAENTEAFF.